The 13 T cell receptor beta chains in this list originate from one sample, sequenced in a study of cytomegalovirus exposure and HLA in healthy donors. Amplification used 60 Vbeta primers and 13 Jbeta primers. Using immunoSEQ multiplex PCR, the repertoire was profiled, and TCRdb retains in-frame clones only, with some absent. The top ten clones hold about 1.9% of a sample with around 150,000 clones, approximately 79% of them seen once. Sequencing was done on a sample of PBMCs. These receptor sequences come from a human donor in good health.

On this clone: Within the sample, other DNA sequences also encode this same CDR3. This chain links TRBV5-1 with TRBJ2-1, with 14 bases fitting TRBD2. The CDR3 runs to 15 residues. Trimming took 4 bases from V and 6 from J; bases not matched to a gene: 3. The germline CDR1 and CDR2 sequences are SGHRS and YFSETQ. CDR3: CASSLGLAGANEQFF. The CDR3 DNA reads as TGCGCCAGCAGCCTGGGACTAGCGGGGGCCAATGAGCAGTTCTTC.

The chain joins TRBV13 to TRBJ1-1, with D maybe TRBD1 (5 bases). The CDR3 has 13 residues. The ends were cut back, 5 bases at V and 3 bases at J, with 10 bases in the middle. Germline V gives CDR1 PRHDT, CDR2 FYEKMQ (reference sequence). In nucleotides, the CDR3 is TGTGCCAGCAGCCGGTCCAGGGACACTGAAGCTTTCTTT. Its protein product is CASSRSRDTEAFF.

This clone has a single count. A read error may produce the germline difference seen at one junction end. The gene calls are TRBV6-1 and TRBJ2-3; tentatively, D is TRBD1 (5 bases). The CDR3 covers 17 residues. Germline V gene sequence: CDR1 MNHNS, CDR2 SASEGT. The CDR3 DNA is TGTGCCAGCAGGGAAGGACCAAATCAGGGTTTCACAGATACGCAGTATTTT. It translates to CASREGPNQGFTDTQYF.

The chain combines TRBV7-9 with TRBJ2-2; D is perhaps TRBD1 (7 bases). The CDR3 length is 15 residues. The germline V gene encodes CDR1 SEHNR and CDR2 FQNEAQ (reference sequence). V lost 5 bases and J 5 bases, leaving 15 bases between the germline ends. The CDR3 DNA is TGTGCCAGCAGCCCGTTCCCAGGGGGGACCGGGGAGCTGTTTTTT. Encoded protein: CASSPFPGGTGELFF.

This clone came up once. The chain's CDR3 is CASSLEGAIGTEAFF. The CDR3 DNA sequence: TGCGCCAGCAGCTTGGAAGGGGCAATTGGCACTGAAGCTTTCTTT. The chain carries TRBV5-1 and TRBJ1-1, with TRBD1 as a possible D gene (5 bases). This CDR3 is built from 15 residues. In germline, CDR1 is SGHRS, CDR2 YFSETQ. The V end was cut by 0 bases, the J end by 4 bases, with 13 bases between.

The chain links TRBV4-1 to TRBJ2-5; 9 bases align to TRBD1. In germline, CDR1 is MGHRA, CDR2 YSYEKL. The CDR3 extends over 16 amino acids. V shed 1 base and J 5 bases; nucleotides not matched to a gene: 8. The CDR3 spells CASSQGGTGTLETQYF. DNA of the CDR3: TGCGCCAGCAGCCAAGGCGGGACAGGGACTTTGGAGACCCAGTACTTC.

The rearrangement uses TRBV11-2 and TRBJ2-3; the D gene is possibly TRBD2 (5 bases). Germline CDR1 is SGHAT and CDR2 is FQNNGV. Trimming pared 1 base from V and 3 bases from J, leaving 8 bases between. The CDR3 loop spans 14 amino acids. In DNA form, the CDR3 reads TGTGCCAGCAGCTTAGTAGCGAGAACAGATACGCAGTATTTT. The encoded protein is CASSLVARTDTQYF.

V gene TRBV4-1 combines with J gene TRBJ1-1, with D uncertain. V lost 1 base and J lost 1, with 7 bases in between. This CDR3 comprises 14 residues. Per germline, CDR1 MGHRA and CDR2 YSYEKL. This CDR3 reads CASSQGAPNTEAFF. The DNA of the CDR3 is TGCGCCAGCAGCCAAGGGGCACCGAACACTGAAGCTTTCTTT.

The chain employs TRBV4-3 and TRBJ1-4; 8 bases are a match to TRBD1. The length of the CDR3 is 17 residues. V lost 4 bases and J lost 5; bases outside the gene matches: 12. Looked up from germline, CDR1 is LGHNA and CDR2 is YSLEER. In DNA, the CDR3 is TGCGCCAGCAGCCCCGGGAGCAGGGGGCGAATAAATGAAAAACTGTTTTTT. Translating gives CASSPGSRGRINEKLFF.

The chain carries TRBV27 and TRBJ2-2; 7 nucleotides agree with TRBD2. The CDR3 loop spans 15 amino acids. Germline-derived CDR1 and CDR2 are MNHEY and SMNVEV (reference sequence). Trimming at V came to 4 bases and at J to 7 bases, leaving 9 bases not matched to a gene. CDR3 loop: CASSSRLSGGGELFF. CDR3 sequence (DNA): TGTGCCAGCAGTTCAAGGCTTTCGGGGGGCGGGGAGCTGTTTTTT.

This rearrangement joins TRBV5-1 to TRBJ2-5; perhaps TRBD2 as D (5 bases). The germline V gene has CDR1 SGHRS and CDR2 YFSETQ. With 4 bases removed from V and 4 bases from J, the gap between germline ends came to 20 bases. The CDR3 is 16 amino acids. As DNA, the CDR3 is TGCGCCAGCAGCACTCAAGGGAGTCACGGAGGAGAGACCCAGTACTTC. It encodes CASSTQGSHGGETQYF.

This sequence joins TRBV6-1 and TRBJ2-1; 8 bases align to TRBD1. V shed 8 bases, J shed 4 bases, and the junction held 7 bases outside the gene matches. CDR3 length: 14 residues. Germline CDR1 is MNHNS and CDR2 is SASEGT. The DNA for the CDR3 is TGTGCCAGCTCACCGGGACAGGAATACAATGAGCAGTTCTTC. This encodes CASSPGQEYNEQFF.

The chain recombines TRBV6-4 with TRBJ2-3; weak D call: TRBD2 (6 bases). There are 16 residues in the CDR3. The V and J ends lost 0 bases and 4 bases respectively, with 14 bases between them. Germline V gene sequence: CDR1 MRHNA, CDR2 SNTAGT. CDR3: CASSDSGGAGPDTQYF. As DNA, the CDR3 is TGTGCCAGCAGTGACTCCGGCGGGGCGGGCCCAGATACGCAGTATTTT.